The sequence of this T cell receptor beta chain was determined in a study of Ad26.COV2.S vaccination and SARS-CoV-2 variants (dated by TCRdb to the early 2020s). Background on the whole study: Donors in the vaccine arm were drawn from COV1001, a multicentre, randomized, double-blind, placebo-controlled phase I-IIa trial testing Ad26.COV2.S in healthy adults. Ad26.COV2.S was administered intramuscularly at 5 x 10^10 or 1 x 10^11 viral particles, either as a single shot or as two shots given 56 days apart. The specificity and breadth of SARS-CoV-2-reactive T cell receptors after Ad26.COV2.S vaccination were assessed by TCRbeta repertoire sequencing. The TCR-sequenced set comprised around 30 samples: around 20 Ad26.COV2.S vaccine recipients, 5 placebo recipients and 8 SARS-CoV-2 convalescent individuals. Participants in the trial were split at random into five groups of five each, receiving low-dose or high-dose Ad26.COV2.S once or twice, or else placebo on both occasions. Investigators remained blinded to trial group allocation during experiments and outcome assessment. The study at large found these results: Vaccine and placebo recipients had similar non-spike TCR breadth, a finding consistent with the vaccine containing only spike. The study lacked the statistical power to compare responses across vaccine doses or regimens. The authors noted that total T cell responses may have been underestimated by the TCR breadth and depth analyses. Higher spike-specific TCR breadth was observed in Ad26.COV2.S recipients than in placebo recipients (P = 0.0014). After vaccination, substantial breadth of spike-specific CD8+ and CD4+ T cell responses was reported.

The treatment or condition label of this sample denotes: roughly 18 received Ad26.COV2.S at low or high dose, single or two shots; 5 received placebo; per-sample allocation not given. For vaccine and placebo recipients, the sequenced repertoires came from samples collected on day 63 after the first injection. In Cohort 1b, about two dozen adults aged 18-55 years were enrolled at a single site in Boston, USA, between 29 July and 7 August 2020. Ad26.COV2.S was a replication-incompetent adenovirus type 26 vector that expressed a prefusion-stabilized SARS-CoV-2 spike protein derived from the original Wuhan strain. For this clone: This clone's antigen is unknown. Mismatch with germline at one junction end may stem from a read error.

The immunoSEQ Assay was the method used to sequence TCRbeta CDR3 regions. After extraction, genomic DNA underwent amplification by bias-controlled multiplex PCR, followed by high-throughput sequencing. The paper's data handling went like this. To quantify the absolute abundance of every unique TCRbeta CDR3 region, sequences were collapsed and filtered. T cell fraction was estimated by normalizing TCRbeta template counts to usable DNA, with usable DNA measured through amplification of reference genes found in all nucleated cells. Repertoire TCRs were annotated as SARS-CoV-2-specific when V gene, CDR3 amino acid sequence and J gene were exactly matched to a known reactive TCR set. The reference SARS-CoV-2 TCR set was derived from MIRA and filtered for enrichment in COVID-19-positive ImmuneCODE repertoires, a step that removed public or cross-reactive TCRs. Based on the MIRA antigens, annotated TCRs were further analysed at the level of specific ORF or position within ORF. Breadth was defined as the number of annotated unique rearrangements divided by the total number of unique productive rearrangements, and depth was defined as the summed frequency of the annotated unique rearrangements. Two-sided Wilcoxon rank-sum tests were applied when comparing TCR breadth between groups. TCRdb limited this immuneACCESS table to in-frame rearrangements with V and J called. A share of clones is missing; checked studies link under half to unresolved V genes, and the rest is unexplained. The D gene and trimming were derived from the DNA, and the V and J assignments and clone size from that table. For this sample there are some 460,000 clones; about 89% appear just once. Of the sample, about 1.7% is held by the ten largest clones.

CDR1 and CDR2, looked up from the germline V gene, are MDHEN and SYDVKM. Including cysteine and phenylalanine, the CDR3 has 14 amino acids. Solely the CDR3 DNA is kept, with 42 bases framed from the first base. The origin of this receptor is a person aged 18-60 years who received the Ad26.COV2.S COVID-19 vaccine or a placebo. The rearranged chain carries TRBV28 and TRBJ1-5; the D gene is perhaps TRBD1, on 6 matching bases. The specimen was peripheral blood, collected in a trial of Ad26.COV2.S vaccine versus placebo. Here is the DNA: TGTGCCAGCAGTTGGGGACATAGCGATCAGCCCCAGCATTTT. Its protein reads: CASSWGHSDQPQHF.